This T cell receptor beta chain stems from a study of T cells in Graves' hyperthyroidism and ophthalmopathy (dated by TCRdb to about 2019). In the study overall: Peripheral blood was sampled at the time of initial diagnosis, prior to any treatment. After sampling, hyperthyroidism patients received methimazole starting at 30 mg daily, and ophthalmopathy patients received high-dose intravenous methylprednisolone. A discovery cohort of 95 to 100 patients, approximately 45 with Graves' ophthalmopathy and about 58 with stable Graves' hyperthyroidism, was used to find distinguishing TCR V-J signatures. Whether ophthalmopathy could be predicted prospectively was tested in an independent validation cohort made up of roughly 19 hyperthyroidism patients plus 17 patients who later progressed to ophthalmopathy. The study also compared thyroid tissue and blood T-cell repertoires from several Graves' hyperthyroidism patients. The paper reports TCR Vbeta CDR3 sequencing of some 140 peripheral blood samples: 43 ophthalmopathy, some 80 hyperthyroidism and some 17 progressor patients. The 80 to 100 discovery patients were randomly divided into training and test sets at a 7:3 ratio. Paper-wide results and their limitations: In cross-validation, a model built on a 13 V-J signature told ophthalmopathy apart from stable hyperthyroidism with approximately 90% sensitivity and approximately 81% specificity, and in testing the same model reached 80%/75%. No statistical method was used to set the sample size in advance, and investigators knew the group allocation. In validation, the model predicted progression to ophthalmopathy a median of approximately 6.6 months before onset, with about 64% sensitivity and roughly 79% specificity. Most expanded thyroid clonotypes (frequency above 0.001) were also detected in blood, suggesting blood repertoires may reflect thyroid immune responses.

Amplification of TCR beta CDR3 regions was carried out from RNA transcripts. The first round of RT-PCR for the TCR CDR3 was performed with the HTBI primer set and the Qiagen OneStep RT-PCR kit. The libraries were constructed in a second round of multiplex PCR and then size-selected and purified. Paired-end sequencing of the libraries was performed with 100 bp reads on an Illumina HiSeq2000. The source study handled its data this way. SOAPnuke was used to process the raw data, with reads discarded if the reads contained adapters or uncalled bases, had a mean Phred below 15, or lacked an exact constant-primer or identifier match. High-quality paired reads were merged using COPE v1.2.5, and each unique nucleotide sequence was defined as a clonotype. Clonotypes were aligned to IMGT TRBV, TRBD and TRBJ reference segments using MiTCR v1.1. Analysis was restricted to V-J combinations with a frequency above 0.0001, which covered 98% to 99.2% of repertoires. The TCS score was defined as the ratio of F50 (clonal expansion) to E x V (chaos), calculated using BLOSUM62-based TCRdist between CDR3 peptides within each V-J. Welch's t-statistics and random forest reduced 500 to 650 V-J features to under 15, which were used in a naive Bayes classifier (R e1071). The public reads were quality trimmed at Q25 with fastp and then assembled into clones with MiXCR by TCRdb, keeping productive beta chains. Rows are unified per CDR3 protein, each entry keeping the most common DNA and genes. TCRdb's processing, not the study's, gives the V and J calls here. Present in this sample are some 500,000 distinct CDR3 sequences, approximately 24% of which were seen just once. In total, the top ten clones hold approximately 11% of the sample.

Remarks on this clonotype: This receptor's antigen is unknown. Base quality data are lacking; no much larger clone is found one base away.

V and J are trimmed by 6 bases and 1 base, and the gene matches miss 9 bases of the junction. Reading from cysteine to phenylalanine, the CDR3 counts 17 amino acids. The kept DNA is CDR3 alone, 51 bases in frame from the first base. From a lookup of the germline V gene, CDR1 and CDR2 are MNHNS and SASEGT. Ophthalmopathy patients had moderately to severely active disease, with a Clinical Activity Score of 3 or more, a NOSPECS grade of 4 or more, and a disease duration of less than 3 months. The study excluded patients with uncontrolled infections, other autoimmune diseases, pregnancy or lactation. Diagnoses were based on clinical symptoms, serum thyroxine and TRAb, thyroid ultrasound and orbital computed tomography. PBMCs were isolated from roughly 10 ml of fresh peripheral blood by Ficoll-Paque density gradient centrifugation. Total RNA was extracted using Trizol reagent, and RNA quality was assessed on an Agilent 2100 Bioanalyzer.

The sequencing sample was made of blood. This chain is built from TRBV6-1 and TRBJ1-1; 12 bases in between match TRBD1. The receptor was derived from a woman aged 25 to 45 with Graves' ophthalmopathy. The nucleotides are TGTGCCAGCAGACCGGGACAGGGGGCTCAGACGAACACTGAAGCTTTCTTT. Its amino acids are CASRPGQGAQTNTEAFF.